This paragraph reports one TCR beta chain. As yet, its antigen is unknown. The time point: week 5, during vaccination. Vaccination used 300 ug of mutant IDH1 20-mer peptide per dose, with topical imiquimod. Produced via immunoSEQ multiplex PCR; TCRdb's table is partial and in-frame only. The data hold roughly 40,000 clones, with 90% to 95% observed a single time. The CDR3 has 13 amino acids. The germline CDR1 and CDR2 sequences are SGHDT and YYEEEE. V lost 4 bases, J lost 4 bases, and 8 bases lay in between. The data were obtained in a study of a mutant IDH1 vaccine in newly diagnosed glioma. Study as a whole: Antecedent treatment encompassed radiotherapy, temozolomide, or their combination; the majority received both.

The V and J genes are TRBV5-6 and TRBJ2-2; no reliable D call. This receptor was obtained from a man aged 50 to 60 with glioma. Sequenced here: PBMCs, sampled from a glioma patient whose treatment included an IDH1 peptide vaccine. CDR3 nucleotides: TGTGCCAGCAGCGCCTATATCACCGGGGAGCTGTTTTTT. This sequence encodes CASSAYITGELFF.